A selection of T cell receptor beta chains follows, all from one sample in a study of CD8+ T cells in alopecia areata. The repertoire was sequenced with immunoSEQ multiplex PCR; TCRdb's copy has only in-frame clones and lacks some. The sample records 150,000 to 200,000 clones, roughly 60% being singletons. The sequences come from CD4+ T cells sorted from blood, collected at week 24, from a patient treated with tofacitinib. These receptors were taken from a human donor with alopecia areata. The CDR3 runs from the conserved cysteine through the conserved F or W. The order of the fields is V gene, D gene, clone size, J gene, CDR3 protein, CDR3 DNA. The D gene is left open where the match is weak. The listing skips clone size in some rows; elsewhere it reads once, few, many or a size class.

TRBV29-1	TRBD2	NA	TRBJ2-3	CSVDAGGRDTQYF	TGCAGCGTTGATGCGGGGGGCCGGGATACGCAGTATTTT
TRBV20-1	TRBD1	NA	TRBJ2-4	CSAPDRDIQYF	TGCAGTGCCCCGGACAGGGACATTCAGTACTTC
TRBV28	TRBD1	NA	TRBJ1-1	CASSTGALNTEAFF	TGTGCCAGCAGTACAGGGGCCCTCAACACTGAAGCTTTCTTT
TRBV6-5	NA	once	TRBJ2-6	CASRSPGANVLTF	TGTGCCAGCAGGTCCCCTGGGGCCAACGTCCTGACTTTC
TRBV9	NA	few	TRBJ2-2	CASSSTGELFF	TGTGCCAGCAGCTCCACCGGGGAGCTGTTTTTT
TRBV7-2	TRBD1	NA	TRBJ1-2	CASSLATGGEIYGYTF	TGTGCCAGCAGCTTAGCAACAGGGGGCGAAATCTATGGCTACACCTTC
TRBV4-3	TRBD2	few	TRBJ2-3	CASSRTSGGFGTDTQYF	TGCGCCAGCAGCCGGACTAGCGGGGGGTTTGGCACAGATACGCAGTATTTT
TRBV5-1	NA	few	TRBJ2-5	CASTPRGSQETQYF	TGCGCCAGCACCCCCCGGGGGAGCCAAGAGACCCAGTACTTC
TRBV7-9	NA	NA	TRBJ2-7	CASSLVVGVGGATYEQYF	TGTGCCAGCAGCTTAGTAGTGGGGGTTGGGGGAGCTACCTACGAGCAGTACTTC
TRBV29-1	NA	NA	TRBJ1-1	CSVATWPEAFF	TGCAGCGTCGCGACGTGGCCTGAAGCTTTCTTT
TRBV27	NA	NA	TRBJ1-2	CASSFIEGWGYTF	TGTGCCAGCAGTTTTATCGAGGGCTGGGGCTACACCTTC
TRBV15	NA	few	TRBJ1-1	CATSIPTGTAEAFF	TGTGCCACCAGCATACCGACTGGGACGGCTGAAGCTTTCTTT
TRBV30	TRBD1	NA	TRBJ1-5	CAWNPGTGNQPQHF	TGTGCCTGGAATCCAGGGACAGGGAATCAGCCCCAGCATTTT
TRBV29-1	TRBD1	NA	TRBJ1-2	CSVEVQQGSYGYTF	TGCAGCGTTGAAGTACAACAGGGGAGCTATGGCTACACCTTC
TRBV6-6	TRBD2	NA	TRBJ2-3	CASSRTSGGSTDTQYF	TGTGCCAGCTCGAGGACTAGCGGGGGGAGCACAGATACGCAGTATTTT
TRBV7-2	TRBD1	NA	TRBJ1-1	CASSFTGVGRTEAFF	TGTGCCAGCAGCTTTACAGGGGTGGGACGGACTGAAGCTTTCTTT